The present T cell receptor beta chain was sequenced within a study of T cells in Graves' hyperthyroidism and ophthalmopathy. RNA transcripts yielded amplified TCR beta CDR3 regions. First-round RT-PCR of the TCR CDR3 relied on the HTBI primer set. One entry per CDR3 protein, called by TCRdb with MiXCR from the multiplex PCR reads. The profile shows approximately 400,000 distinct CDR3 sequences, roughly 14% of them singletons. This CDR3 is 14 amino acids long. Germline loops: CDR1 SGHDT, CDR2 YYEEEE. Deletions cut 4 bases from V and 5 bases from J, with 15 bases between. This chain connects TRBV5-6 to TRBJ1-2, with D perhaps matching TRBD1 (5 bases). Sequenced sample: blood. The receptor comes from a woman younger than 30 with Graves' hyperthyroidism. In nucleotides, the CDR3 is TGTGCCAGCAGCCCGGACACCTTTCCATATGGCTACACCTTC. Translated: CASSPDTFPYGYTF.